This paragraph covers one TCR beta chain sequence. The data derive from a study of blood T cell repertoires in COVID-19. About the study: The origin of the acute and convalescent COVID-19 samples was the United States, Italy and Spain. The cDNA or gDNA used as material had been derived from T cells, B-cell-depleted T cells, or PBMCs.

Repertoires were generated with immunoSEQ multiplex PCR, while TCRdb's copy carries only in-frame clones and drops some. The sample holds tens of thousands of clones, just over 85% seen once. The length of the CDR3 is 14 residues. V lost 5 bases to trimming and J lost 6 bases; unmatched junction nucleotides: 7. CDR1 is MRHNA, CDR2 SNTAGT, per germline. The V gene is TRBV6-4, the J gene TRBJ2-1, with 7 bases aligning to TRBD1. The sequenced sample consisted of peripheral blood. This clonotype was sampled from a woman of 80 years or more in a cohort sampled during active or convalescent COVID-19. The DNA of the CDR3 is TGTGCCAGCAGTAACTGGGCAGGGGGCAATGAGCAGTTCTTC. It yields the protein CASSNWAGGNEQFF.